This entry lists 24 T cell receptor beta chains sequenced from one sample in a study of shared clonotypes between healthy human individuals. The data were produced by immunoSEQ multiplex PCR, yet TCRdb's version contains in-frame clones alone and is incomplete. In the table there are about 510,000 clones, about four fifths of which are singletons. The sequencing sample was made of PBMCs. These receptors were taken from a woman aged 35 to 49 in good health. Some clones in this sample may be carry-over from other donors' samples.

The gene calls are TRBV5-1 and TRBJ2-3, with TRBD2 matching 14 bases. After removal of 3 bases from V and 6 bases from J, the junction contained 9 bases not matched to a gene. This CDR3 is built from 17 residues. Germline CDR1 and CDR2: SGHRS and YFSETQ. The CDR3 protein is CASSSPGLAGVSDTQYF. The CDR3 nucleotides are TGCGCCAGCAGCTCCCCGGGACTAGCGGGAGTCTCGGATACGCAGTATTTT.

The count of this clone is one. V gene TRBV4-3 combines with J gene TRBJ2-1, with D uncertain. This CDR3 has 14 amino acids. CDR1 and CDR2 from the germline V gene are LGHNA and YSLEER. Trimming cost V 4 bases and J 5 bases, with 12 bases left between them. CDR3 loop: CASSLVEGNNEQFF. CDR3 coding DNA: TGCGCCAGCAGCCTTGTTGAAGGGAACAATGAGCAGTTCTTC.

The chain is built from TRBV5-4 and TRBJ2-1; D ambiguous. Germline V gene sequence: CDR1 SGHNT, CDR2 YYREEE (reference sequence). The CDR3 is 13 amino acids. V lost 0 bases, J lost 6 bases, and 7 bases lay in between. The CDR3 sequence is CASSLGPSNEQFF. The CDR3 DNA reads TGTGCCAGCAGCTTGGGGCCCTCCAATGAGCAGTTCTTC.

The table lists this clone with a few counts. The chain couples TRBV4-2 to TRBJ1-2, with D tentatively TRBD1 (5 bases). In germline, CDR1 is LGHNA, CDR2 YNFKEQ. CDR3 length: 15 amino acids. Between the trimmed V and J ends, which lost 0 bases and 8 bases, there was a span of 16 bases. CDR3 DNA sequence: TGTGCCAGCAGCCAAGAAAATACAGGCAGAGGGGGCTACACCTTC. Its translation: CASSQENTGRGGYTF.

The chain uses TRBV19 and TRBJ1-5, with 10 bases identical to TRBD1. Germline-derived CDR1 and CDR2 are LNHDA and SQIVND (reference sequence). This CDR3 is 13 amino acids long. The V segment lost 8 bases and the J segment 4 bases; nucleotides outside the gene matches: 2. The CDR3 here is CASGTGANQPQHF. DNA for the CDR3: TGTGCCAGTGGGACAGGGGCTAATCAGCCCCAGCATTTT.

A few counts support this clone. V and J are TRBV5-4 and TRBJ2-5; the D is unclear. V lost 0 bases, J lost 2 bases, and 11 bases lay in between. The CDR3 totals 15 residues. The germline gives CDR1 SGHNT, CDR2 YYREEE (reference sequence). CDR3 protein: CASSLGLGRQETQYF. DNA for the CDR3: TGTGCCAGCAGCTTGGGGCTTGGGCGGCAAGAGACCCAGTACTTC. Using reference TRBV5-4 and TRBJ2-5 for the parts outside the CDR3, the full variable domain is ETGVTQSPTHLIKTRGQQVTLRCSSQSGHNTVSWYQQALGQGPQFIFQYYREEENGRGNFPPRFSGLQFPNYSSELNVNALELDDSALYLCASSLGLGRQETQYFGPGTRLLVL.

The V and J genes are TRBV9 and TRBJ2-1, with 10 bases fitting TRBD1. The J segment lost 1 base and the V segment lost 4 bases, leaving 17 bases of the junction unmatched. This CDR3 has 20 residues. CDR1 and CDR2 from the germline V gene are SGDLS and YYNGEE. In DNA form, the CDR3 reads TGTGCCAGCAGCTCGAGGATTAGGGACAGGGGTTTAGGATCCTACAATGAGCAGTTCTTC. The encoded protein is CASSSRIRDRGLGSYNEQFF.

The rearrangement joins TRBV27 to TRBJ1-6; 8 bases map to TRBD1. The ends lost 2 bases at V and 9 bases at J; junction bases unmatched: 3. The germline V gene has CDR1 MNHEY and CDR2 SMNVEV (reference sequence). The CDR3 contains 14 residues. The CDR3 loop reads CASSLGQGGSPLHF. The CDR3, as DNA: TGTGCCAGCAGTTTAGGACAGGGAGGTTCACCCCTCCACTTT.

The CDR3 sequence: CASSQTRTSGSYEQYF. For the CDR3, the DNA is TGTGCCAGCAGCCAAACTCGGACTAGCGGGAGCTACGAGCAGTACTTC. The V and J genes are TRBV4-2 and TRBJ2-7, with 13 nucleotides matching TRBD2. The ends lost 2 bases at V and 3 bases at J; junction bases unmatched: 4. The germline V gene has CDR1 LGHNA and CDR2 YNFKEQ. This CDR3 has 16 residues.

The chain employs TRBV10-3 and TRBJ2-7; 7 bases agree with TRBD1. V was clipped by 8 bases and J by 5 bases; unmatched bases: 6. The V gene's germline CDR1 is ENHRY and CDR2 SYGVKD. This CDR3 is 12 amino acids long. CDR3 sequence: CAIGRDRDEQYF. CDR3 sequence (DNA): TGTGCCATCGGACGAGACAGGGACGAGCAGTACTTC.

This chain uses TRBV5-4 with TRBJ2-5; TRBD2 aligns across 9 bases. The tail of the sequence fits TRBJ2-7 better, so the J call may be wrong. This CDR3 has 15 residues. Germline CDR1 reads SGHNT; CDR2 reads YYREEE (reference sequence). The CDR3 DNA follows: TGTGCCAGCAGCTTGTCCGGGACTAGCCCCTCCGAGCAGTACTTC. Protein product: CASSLSGTSPSEQYF.

This clone was found once. The rearrangement joins TRBV25-1 to TRBJ2-7; no reliable D call. The CDR3 runs to 14 residues. Germline V lookup: CDR1 MGHDK, CDR2 SYGVNS. V lost 6 bases and J lost 0, with 12 bases in between. The CDR3 DNA follows: TGTGCCAGCAGGACGACTGAAAGCTCCTACGAGCAGTACTTC. It encodes CASRTTESSYEQYF.

The chain is built from TRBV11-3 and TRBJ2-2; the D is unclear. V dropped 3 bases and J dropped 1 base, with 18 bases sitting between them. The CDR3 extends over 18 amino acids. CDR1 is SGHNT and CDR2 is YENEEA in the germline V gene. The CDR3 DNA follows: TGTGCCAGCAGCTTTCCGGTCTCGTCGGCGGAGAACACCGGGGAGCTGTTTTTT. Translation: CASSFPVSSAENTGELFF.

J is TRBJ2-1 and V is TRBV28, with TRBD2 identical over 9 bases. CDR3 length: 17 residues. Losses at the gene ends were 6 bases for V and 10 bases for J; bases not matched to a gene: 19. The germline V gene encodes CDR1 MDHEN and CDR2 SYDVKM. CDR3 in amino acids: CASSQGYAGGGFMEQFF. As DNA, the CDR3 is TGTGCCAGCAGCCAGGGATATGCGGGAGGGGGGTTTATGGAGCAGTTCTTC.

The table lists this clone with a count of one. This chain connects TRBV7-8 to TRBJ2-2; 8 bases align to TRBD1. The junction had 5 bases not matched to a gene; V was cut back by 6 bases and J by 2 bases. Germline CDR1 SGHVS, CDR2 FQNEAQ. CDR3 length: 15 residues. DNA for the CDR3: TGTGCCAGCAGTCCGGGACAGGCCAACACCGGGGAGCTGTTTTTT. This codes for CASSPGQANTGELFF.

J is TRBJ2-1 and V is TRBV29-1; D tentatively reads TRBD1 or TRBD2 (5 bases each). There are 12 residues in the CDR3. V shed 6 bases and J shed 4 bases, with 10 bases lying between them. CDR1 and CDR2 (germline): SQVTM, ANQGSEA. CDR3 region: CSVEGLYNEQFF. As DNA, the CDR3 is TGCAGCGTAGAGGGGCTTTACAATGAGCAGTTCTTC.

This chain connects TRBV18 to TRBJ2-7, with D uncertain. The ends were cut back, 3 bases at V and 3 bases at J, with 6 bases in the middle. Germline CDR1 and CDR2: KGHSH and LQKENI. There are 12 residues in the CDR3. The CDR3 DNA reads as TGTGCCAGCTCACCTCTCAACTACGAGCAGTACTTC. It yields the protein CASSPLNYEQYF. Complete variable domain (other parts from reference TRBV18 and TRBJ2-7): NAGVMQNPRHLVRRRGQEARLRCSPMKGHSHVYWYRQLPEEGLKFMVYLQKENIIDESGMPKERFSAEFPKEGPSILRIQQVVRGDSAAYFCASSPLNYEQYFGPGTRLTVT.

This clone was found a few times. The chain carries TRBV6-4 and TRBJ2-1, with TRBD2 matching 11 bases. This CDR3 has 15 amino acids. Germline-derived CDR1 and CDR2 are MRHNA and SNTAGT. Trimming at V came to 5 bases and at J to 5 bases, leaving 5 bases not matched to a gene. The CDR3 loop is CASSSGTSGDNEQFF. In DNA, the CDR3 is TGTGCCAGCAGTAGCGGGACTAGCGGCGACAATGAGCAGTTCTTC.

V gene TRBV9 combines with J gene TRBJ2-1; TRBD1 is a possible D gene (8 bases). The CDR3 consists of 15 residues. Germline V CDR1 and CDR2: SGDLS, YYNGEE. Between the trimmed V and J ends, which lost 4 bases and 5 bases, there was a span of 16 bases. Here the CDR3 reads CASSSGGGQDNEQFF. The CDR3 DNA reads TGTGCCAGCAGCAGCGGCGGGGGACAGGACAATGAGCAGTTCTTC.

The genes are TRBV27 and TRBJ2-1; the match to TRBD1 covers 8 bases. The junction had 9 bases not matched to a gene; V was cut back by 5 bases and J by 6 bases. The CDR3 sequence is 15 residues long. The germline V gene has CDR1 MNHEY and CDR2 SMNVEV (reference sequence). For the CDR3, the DNA is TGTGCCAGCAGTCCGCCGCCAGGGGGCCTCAATGAGCAGTTCTTC. The encoded protein is CASSPPPGGLNEQFF.

The rearrangement joins TRBV5-1 to TRBJ2-2; D is unresolved. Germline V gene lookup returns CDR1 SGHRS and CDR2 YFSETQ. CDR3 size: 14 residues. Trimming pared 4 bases from V and 2 bases from J, leaving 9 bases between. This CDR3 is CASSPTQNTGELFF. Written as DNA, the CDR3 is TGCGCCAGCAGCCCGACCCAAAACACCGGGGAGCTGTTTTTT.

V gene TRBV30 combines with J gene TRBJ2-3; TRBD2 matches at 8 bases. This CDR3 contains 14 residues. V was pared by 0 bases and J by 9 bases, with 8 bases of the junction left unmatched. The germline gives CDR1 GTSNPN, CDR2 SVGIG (reference sequence). CDR3 in amino acids: CAWSVGGLAGTQYF. The CDR3, as DNA: TGTGCCTGGAGTGTAGGAGGACTAGCAGGGACGCAGTATTTT.

The rearrangement joins TRBV28 to TRBJ1-2; no clear D gene. The germline V gene encodes CDR1 MDHEN and CDR2 SYDVKM. The CDR3 is 15 amino acids. Trimming took off 3 bases at V and 0 bases at J, with 11 bases between the two ends. CDR3 loop: CASSFGTHSNYGYTF. The CDR3 region has the DNA TGTGCCAGCAGTTTCGGCACCCACTCTAACTATGGCTACACCTTC.

The rearrangement joins TRBV6-1 to TRBJ2-1; possible D gene TRBD2, 10 bases. The germline V gene has CDR1 MNHNS and CDR2 SASEGT. The CDR3 totals 18 residues. Trimming removed 4 bases at V and 0 bases at J, with 19 bases between. CDR3: CASSGDRASGSSYNEQFF. For the CDR3, the DNA is TGTGCCAGCAGTGGGGACAGGGCTAGCGGGAGCTCCTACAATGAGCAGTTCTTC.